These T cell receptor beta chains were read from a single sample in a study of blood T cell repertoires in COVID-19. Data came from immunoSEQ multiplex PCR; TCRdb stores just in-frame clones and leaves some out. The sample has about 360,000 clones; approximately 91% are singletons. What was sequenced was PBMCs or T cells enriched from blood (not recorded which). These receptors originate from a woman in her forties with acute COVID-19. CDR3s include the opening cysteine and the closing phenylalanine or tryptophan. Each record gives: CDR3 protein, CDR3 DNA, V gene, clone size, D gene, J gene. D genes are given only for firm matches. Clone size appears in some rows only: once, few, many, or a class for an expanded clone.

CASSPSWGEYGYTF	TGTGCCAGCTCGCCCTCGTGGGGGGAGTATGGCTACACCTTC	TRBV18	-	-	TRBJ1-2
CASSLGLNREGTGELFF	TGCGCCAGCAGCTTGGGACTGAACAGGGAGGGTACCGGGGAGCTGTTTTTT	TRBV5-1	once	-	TRBJ2-2
CASSYGRSPGTAEAFF	TGTGCCAGCAGTTACGGTAGATCCCCGGGGACAGCTGAAGCTTTCTTT	TRBV6-5	-	TRBD1	TRBJ1-1
CASSIYLQDYEQYF	TGTGCCAGTAGTATATACCTACAGGACTACGAGCAGTACTTC	TRBV19	-	-	TRBJ2-7
CAAGGDTEAFF	TGTGCCGCGGGGGGAGACACTGAAGCTTTCTTT	TRBV21-1	-	-	TRBJ1-1
CASSQGATGELFF	TGTGCCAGCTCACAGGGGGCCACCGGGGAGCTGTTTTTT	TRBV19	-	TRBD1	TRBJ2-2
CASSKQDRPSGNTIYF	TGTGCCAGCAGCAAACAGGACAGGCCCTCTGGAAACACCATATATTTT	TRBV21-1	-	-	TRBJ1-3
CASSLSRGTGNEKLFF	TGTGCCAGCAGTTTATCCCGCGGGACAGGGAATGAAAAACTGTTTTTT	TRBV28	-	TRBD1	TRBJ1-4
CASSLEGDGYTF	TGTGCCAGCAGCTTGGAGGGAGACGGCTACACCTTC	TRBV5-4	once	-	TRBJ1-2
CAWTMKEAGEQYF	TGTGCCTGGACCATGAAAGAGGCGGGAGAGCAGTACTTC	TRBV30	once	-	TRBJ2-7
CASSETPDLNTEAFF	TGTGCCAGCAGTGAGACACCCGACCTGAACACTGAAGCTTTCTTT	TRBV2	-	-	TRBJ1-1
CASSGRQASNSPLHF	TGTGCCAGCTCAGGAAGACAGGCCTCTAATTCACCCCTCCACTTT	TRBV18	-	-	TRBJ1-6
CASSGDRGSEKLFF	TGTGCCAGCAGCGGGGACAGGGGATCGGAAAAACTGTTTTTT	TRBV3-1/TRBV3-2	-	TRBD1	TRBJ1-4
CASSPRSSAGGSYEQYF	TGCGCCAGCAGCCCCCGTTCTAGCGCAGGGGGCTCCTACGAGCAGTACTTC	TRBV5-1	-	-	TRBJ2-7
CASSGPYQPAGGPNTQYF	TGTGCCAGCAGTGGGCCCTATCAGCCCGCGGGGGGGCCTAATACGCAGTATTTT	TRBV6-1	-	TRBD2	TRBJ2-3
CASSQVQGSNEKLFF	TGTGCCAGCAGCCAAGTACAGGGCTCGAATGAAAAACTGTTTTTT	TRBV4-2	-	-	TRBJ1-4
CASSPGRGTEAFF	TGTGCCAGCAGCCCAGGACGGGGCACTGAAGCTTTCTTT	TRBV7-8	-	-	TRBJ1-1
CASSLVRGGPGETQYF	TGTGCCAGCAGCTTGGTGCGGGGGGGCCCAGGAGAGACCCAGTACTTC	TRBV5-8	-	TRBD2	TRBJ2-5
CSVEVGGAFF	TGCAGCGTTGAAGTAGGGGGAGCTTTCTTT	TRBV29-1	once	-	TRBJ1-1
CASSYNRGGMAEQFF	TGTGCCAGCAGCTACAATCGGGGGGGCATGGCTGAGCAGTTCTTC	TRBV11-3	-	TRBD2	TRBJ2-1
CASSLGLRNTEAFF	TGTGCCAGCAGCTTAGGGCTTAGGAACACTGAAGCTTTCTTT	TRBV13	-	-	TRBJ1-1
CASTQTFNYNQPQHF	TGTGCCAGTACCCAGACATTTAATTACAATCAGCCCCAGCATTTT	TRBV19	-	-	TRBJ1-5
CASSPHGDTLAKNIQYF	TGTGCCAGCAGCCCTCACGGGGACACCCTAGCCAAAAACATTCAGTACTTC	TRBV9	-	-	TRBJ2-4
CAISETDYGYTF	TGTGCCATCAGTGAGACGGACTATGGCTACACCTTC	TRBV10-3	-	-	TRBJ1-2
CASSTGTDQETQYF	TGTGCCAGCAGCACCGGGACAGACCAAGAGACCCAGTACTTC	TRBV11-3	-	TRBD1	TRBJ2-5
CASGSGIGNYGYTF	TGTGCTAGTGGTTCGGGAATCGGAAACTATGGCTACACCTTC	TRBV12-5	-	-	TRBJ1-2
CSVGIWGRGTDTQYF	TGCAGCGTTGGAATTTGGGGGCGCGGCACAGATACGCAGTATTTT	TRBV29-1	-	-	TRBJ2-3
CASRFLGGTAEQYF	TGTGCCAGCAGGTTTCTTGGAGGTACCGCCGAGCAGTACTTC	TRBV13	-	-	TRBJ2-7
CASSPTADYGYTF	TGTGCCAGCTCACCAACGGCGGACTATGGCTACACCTTC	TRBV18	-	-	TRBJ1-2
CASSLDNGQFRETQYF	TGTGCCAGCAGCCTTGACAACGGACAGTTTCGGGAGACCCAGTACTTC	TRBV21-1	-	-	TRBJ2-5
CASNGGTGELFF	TGTGCCAGCAATGGGGGGACCGGGGAGCTGTTTTTT	TRBV9	-	-	TRBJ2-2
CASSIGPAGGVGTEAFF	TGTGCCAGTAGTATAGGCCCGGCAGGGGGCGTCGGCACTGAAGCTTTCTTT	TRBV19	-	TRBD1	TRBJ1-1
CASGWGDGGYTF	TGTGCTAGTGGTTGGGGGGACGGTGGCTACACCTTC	TRBV12-5	-	-	TRBJ1-2
CASRIQDRANEKLFF	TGTGCCAGCAGAATTCAGGACAGGGCGAATGAAAAACTGTTTTTT	TRBV6-5	-	TRBD1	TRBJ1-4
CASSLMGSSYEQYF	TGTGCCAGTAGTCTAATGGGGAGCTCCTACGAGCAGTACTTC	TRBV19	-	-	TRBJ2-7
CASSAGLADTDTQYF	TGTGCCAGCAGTGCTGGACTAGCGGACACAGATACGCAGTATTTT	TRBV2	-	TRBD2	TRBJ2-3
CASSPPPGYQETQYF	TGTGCCAGCAGCCCGCCCCCGGGGTACCAAGAGACCCAGTACTTC	TRBV3-1/TRBV3-2	-	-	TRBJ2-5
CAWSSGLAGGSEQFF	TGTGCCTGGAGTTCGGGACTAGCGGGGGGGAGTGAGCAGTTCTTC	TRBV30	-	TRBD2	TRBJ2-1
CASSQGTGGYGYTF	TGCGCCAGCAGCCAAGGGACAGGGGGTTATGGCTACACCTTC	TRBV4-1	few	TRBD1	TRBJ1-2
CASSTQGAYEQYF	TGTGCCAGCAGCACCCAAGGGGCCTACGAGCAGTACTTC	TRBV3-1/TRBV3-2	-	-	TRBJ2-7
CASRRSLPDTQYF	TGTGCCAGCAGGAGGTCCCTCCCAGATACGCAGTATTTT	TRBV6-5	-	-	TRBJ2-3
CASSNSGGDTQYF	TGTGCCAGTAGTAATAGCGGGGGAGATACGCAGTATTTT	TRBV19	-	TRBD2	TRBJ2-3
CAISDQGSSSYEQYF	TGTGCCATCAGTGATCAGGGGTCGAGCTCCTACGAGCAGTACTTC	TRBV10-3	-	-	TRBJ2-7
CASSHTITDRGYTF	TGTGCCAGCAGCCATACTATAACGGACAGGGGCTACACCTTC	TRBV7-6	-	TRBD1	TRBJ1-2
CASSPRPDSYEQYF	TGTGCCAGTAGTCCACGCCCTGACAGCTACGAGCAGTACTTC	TRBV19	-	-	TRBJ2-7
CASSYGLAGGIYEQYF	TGCGCCAGCAGCTATGGACTAGCGGGGGGGATCTACGAGCAGTACTTC	TRBV5-1	-	TRBD2	TRBJ2-7
CASSFPPGSMNTEAFF	TGTGCCAGCAGTTTTCCTCCGGGATCCATGAACACTGAAGCTTTCTTT	TRBV27	-	-	TRBJ1-1
CASSAGQGDADTQYF	TGTGCCAGCAGCGCGGGACAGGGGGATGCAGATACGCAGTATTTT	TRBV9	many	TRBD1	TRBJ2-3
CATSLVARDPAGYTF	TGTGCCACCAGCCTAGTTGCCCGGGATCCGGCGGGCTACACCTTC	TRBV7-2	once	-	TRBJ1-2
CASSLFVGRGETQYF	TGTGCCAGCAGCTTGTTTGTTGGTAGGGGAGAGACCCAGTACTTC	TRBV5-4	-	-	TRBJ2-5
CSVANRNTEAFF	TGCAGCGTTGCTAATCGGAACACTGAAGCTTTCTTT	TRBV29-1	-	-	TRBJ1-1
CASSKSSGARREQYF	TGTGCCAGCAGCAAAAGCAGTGGAGCCCGTCGGGAGCAGTACTTC	TRBV21-1	-	-	TRBJ2-7
CASRGGGDEQFF	TGTGCCAGCAGAGGGGGTGGGGATGAGCAGTTCTTC	TRBV6-5	-	-	TRBJ2-1
CASSPEGRGYTF	TGTGCCAGCTCACCCGAGGGCCGGGGCTACACCTTC	TRBV18	-	-	TRBJ1-2